This T cell receptor beta chain was found in a study of cytomegalovirus exposure and HLA in healthy donors (TCRdb year 2017). About the study as a whole: According to an earlier analysis of around 600 of the donors, about 180 million T cells yielded over 100 million unique TCR beta sequences and about 280 Gb of sequence data. An early release covering approximately 600 HLA-typed donors comprised about 290 gigabases of sequencing data and 85 million to 100 million unique TCR sequences. Of the approximately 400 genotyped donors, 81% fell in the genetic ancestry cluster associated with self-reported Caucasian donors. The aim of the study was to test whether cataloging public T cell receptors could identify signatures of past pathogen exposure. Using immunosequencing, the study profiled T cell repertoires from about 610 subjects and related those repertoires to cytomegalovirus serostatus. Along with the roughly 670-subject first cohort, a separate validation cohort of over a hundred different subjects was used. To predict cytomegalovirus infection status, the study brought together high-throughput TCR immunosequencing, statistical association of individual TCRs with disease status, and machine learning. A later analysis re-examined previously published TCR beta repertoires from 610 or so donors and added high-resolution HLA genotyping to investigate patterns of TCR occurrence. Rather than drawing on any new phenotypic data, the later analysis identified candidate immune exposures from TCR beta sequences and the way those sequences occurred across donors. An earlier analysis of fewer than 750 of the donors used high-throughput TCR beta sequencing to judge whether each TCR beta V gene segment behaved as functional or pseudogenic. Donor age, sex, ethnicity and CMV serostatus were collected together with the repertoire data. A later genetic analysis used genome-wide SNP genotypes for about 65% of the 666 donors, treating that subset as a discovery cohort. Every repertoire in the discovery cohort had been generated on one and the same sequencing platform. HLA typing included class I and class II loci at four-digit resolution. The number of typed donors differed by locus: 629-630 for A, B, C, DRB1 and DQB1; some 500 for DQA1; around 580 for DPA1; and roughly 450 for DPB1. A few DR-DQ haplotypes were treated as single units for association and clustering because of strong linkage in the cohort. Among roughly 400 genotyped donors of the cohort, an average of around 250,000 unique TCR beta nucleotide sequences was sequenced per donor, of which about 19% were non-productive. What the research found in general, with its limitations: Because some donors lacked HLA typing at each locus, the association tests relied only on the typed subset. This cohort had only TCR beta chains sequenced, and the lack of alpha or paired-chain data limited which features could be detected. In a later analysis, some 18,000 TCR beta sequences were associated with specific HLA alleles at a false discovery rate of 0.05. Compared with equally common non-associated chains, HLA-associated TCR beta chains in a later analysis were more clonally expanded and had lower generation probabilities. In a later genetic analysis, a missense DCLRE1C variant was associated with V-gene and J-gene trimming of TCR beta chains, and the association was replicated in an independent cohort. Some IMGT-functional V segments, including TRBV6-2 and TRBV6-3, could not be told apart with the 87-base-pair reads, so those segments were excluded. Most TCR sequences were observed very rarely across donors, whereas some public TCRs were present in many individuals. Correlated functional status among segregating V segments might reflect linkage disequilibrium, but an unknown experimental factor could not be ruled out. The authors suggested that the approach could potentially be generalized to other disease states and immunological phenotypes. According to a later analysis, TCR association rates differed among HLA loci, with DRB1 alleles showing the most associated TCRs and HLA-C alleles showing the fewest. Sequencing depth was assumed to be roughly uniform across donors in the presence/absence analyses, though that assumption may not hold. According to a later genetic analysis, donors in an Asian-associated ancestry cluster had fewer N-insertions in productive TCRs than the approximately 630-donor mean. The study gave a list of about 170 TCR beta chains associated with cytomegalovirus. A cluster of highly shared sequence variants was judged likely to represent a technical artifact of the sequencing pipeline. A further reported finding was that TCR beta sequences accurately predicted the HLA-A and HLA-B alleles for most subjects in the first cohort. The earlier analysis of approximately 590 of the donors excluded some 16 rarely observed V segments, including chromosome 9 orphons, because counts were too low. Immune exposure information for the cohort was limited to CMV serostatus. Assigning TCR associations to individual alleles was difficult when HLA alleles, especially DR and DQ, strongly co-occurred. In vitro tests confirmed that a few of the cytomegalovirus-associated TCR beta chains recognize cytomegalovirus antigens. In a later analysis, most CMV-associated TCR beta chains were found to appear HLA-restricted, with HLA associations seemingly driven largely by CMV exposure. In a later analysis, several top co-occurrence clusters were reported to appear linked to parvovirus B19, influenza, CMV and Epstein-Barr virus. Broadly in line with IMGT annotations, most TCR beta V segments showed up in productive rearrangements about 87% or about 30% of the time in an earlier analysis of 450 to 600 of the donors. In both the original and validation cohorts, the classifier was reported to diagnose cytomegalovirus status with high specificity and sensitivity.

The receptor library was made with the immunoSEQ multiplex PCR assay. A mixture of 60 forward primers for TCR Vbeta segments and 13 reverse primers for TCR Jbeta segments was used in the multiplex PCR. Amplification of the CDR3 region of rearranged TCR beta genes was performed with a multiplex PCR assay on genomic DNA. The amplified TCR beta libraries were sequenced on the Illumina HiSeq System as 87-base-pair reads. In the paper's pipeline: A later analysis tallied tens of millions of unique TCR beta chains across the approximately 670 repertoires, and some 10 million of those chains were shared by two or more donors. To remove PCR and sequencing errors, raw reads were error-corrected and collapsed into unique sequences using a nearest-neighbor algorithm that merged closely related sequences. To assign V, D and J gene segments, CDR3 sequences were aligned to IMGT reference sequences. For a sequence to be retained, a match of at least six nucleotides to both a V gene segment and a J gene segment was required. A rearrangement counted as productive if the CDR3 had no stop codons and remained in frame with V and J, and every other rearrangement counted as non-productive. Following IMGT convention, CDR3 was defined as the stretch from the second conserved V-encoded cysteine to the conserved J-encoded phenylalanine. The earlier analysis of more than 450 of the donors excluded sequences that lacked an unambiguous match to a single V gene segment. In an earlier analysis of several hundred of the donors, V segments were called functional above 56.7% productive rearrangements and were called segregating when the between-donor standard deviation exceeded 5%. A statistical classification framework was built to diagnose cytomegalovirus status from the catalog of TCR beta chain sequences. A later analysis assigned V and J genes by comparing TCR nucleotide sequences with IMGT/GENE-DB human TR gene sequences. In a later analysis, CDR3 sequences and most-parsimonious VDJ recombination scenarios were assigned using the TCRdist pipeline. In a later analysis, every TCR beta chain was defined by the combination of its CDR3 amino acid sequence and its V-gene family, and reads without a unique V-gene family were dropped. As a way to deal with suspected cross-contamination and a sequencing artifact, a later analysis dropped 500 to 700 nucleotide sequences that were highly shared and had low generation probability. For each public chain, a later analysis derived a clonal expansion index from normalized ranks of inferred template counts within each repertoire. In a later analysis, generation probabilities were computed using a VDJ recombination model fitted to out-of-frame rearrangements, and the results were checked against IGoR. In a later analysis, hypergeometric tests were used to score TCR-TCR, TCR-HLA and TCR-CMV co-occurrence, with a repertoire-size bias correction applied to TCR pairs. False discovery rates were estimated in a later analysis by permuting HLA or CMV assignments 20 times. In a later analysis, co-occurring TCRs were grouped with DBSCAN, and TCRdist sequence similarity was added when clustering was performed within HLA-allele-positive subsets. Repertoires with fewer than 30,000 or more than 120,000 public chains, plus five repertoires with anomalous nucleotide sharing, were excluded from co-occurrence clustering. Held by TCRdb, this immuneACCESS table contains in-frame sequences only and omits some clones. Under half of the omission traces to an unresolved V gene where checked; the cause of the rest is unknown. D and trimming were read from the DNA, whereas the V and J calls and clone size are those reported in that table. The sample table lists over 130,000 clones, approximately 85% of them with a count of one. The top ten hold 0.5% to 0.65% of the sample.

Measured from the cysteine to the phenylalanine, the CDR3 is 15 residues long. Left in the record is the CDR3 DNA by itself, 45 bases read in frame from the first base. For this chain, trimming is 1 base at the V end and 4 bases at the J end, and the number of junction bases without a gene match is 7. The germline V gene sets CDR1 to SGHTS and CDR2 to YDEGEE. The cohort was made up of approximately 670 healthy bone marrow donors. All cohort members were sampled while nominally healthy, although unrecorded immune exposures were likely present. The donor was CMV seronegative and was included in the group of a few hundred seronegative cohort members. A peripheral blood sample was provided by each donor, and peripheral blood mononuclear cells were used for TCR beta sequencing. The Qiagen DNeasy Blood Extraction Kit was used to extract genomic DNA from the blood cell samples. As concerns this clone: It has no known antigen specificity. No much larger clone exists at a distance of one base, and base qualities are not known.

The V and J genes are TRBV5-8 and TRBJ2-5; TRBD2 fits 7 bases in the junction. Sequenced sample: PBMCs. This receptor was identified in a woman in her 40s in good health and CMV-seronegative. CDR3 region: CASSLTRTRAETQYF. The DNA sequence is TGTGCCAGCAGCTTGACCAGGACTAGAGCAGAGACCCAGTACTTC.